This T cell receptor (beta chain) emerged from a study of shared clonotypes between healthy human individuals. Original processing notes: In the immunoSEQ data, sequences were junction-only and lacked quality scores, so filtering differed. Profiled with immunoSEQ multiplex PCR; TCRdb holds only in-frame clones, not every one. V and J calls and clone size are those listed in that table; D and trimming were worked out from the DNA. Of approximately 1.5 million clones in the sample, 95% to 99% were seen once. The CDR3 is 14 residues long. The V end lost 2 bases, the J end lost 8 bases, and 13 bases lay between the germline ends. The germline V gene encodes CDR1 MNHEY and CDR2 SVGAGI.

The chain recombines TRBV6-5 with TRBJ2-1, with D possibly matching TRBD1 (6 bases). The sequenced material came from naive CD4+ T cells sorted from blood. Subset reported: CD45RA+ positively selected. The sequence was obtained from a man under 40 in good health. CDR3 region: CASSYRSGVDEQFF. In nucleotides, the CDR3 is TGTGCCAGCAGTTACAGATCAGGGGTCGATGAGCAGTTCTTC.